The T cell receptor (beta chain) under discussion was sequenced for a study of blood T cell repertoires in COVID-19 (TCRdb year 2020). Regarding the study in general: Collaborator samples came from the United States, Italy and Spain and covered acute and convalescent phases of COVID-19. The samples were drawn from two sources: the first 160 participants of the ongoing ImmuneRACE study, and about 1,300 subjects contributed by 6 global collaborators. The material from the prospective study consisted of cDNA or gDNA derived from T cells, B-cell-depleted T cells, or PBMCs. Nearly every sample came with metadata listing a de-identified subject ID, COVID-19 status, age in years and sex. HLA class I and class II types, where available, came from metadata supplied by the sample provider rather than from assay-based typing. The dataset comprised deeply sampled blood TCRbeta repertoires from subjects exposed to, actively infected with, or recovered from COVID-19. A freely available public database, intended as a resource for researchers studying the immune response to SARS-CoV-2, is where the repertoires were released. Results the study describes overall, beyond this receptor: The quantity of clinical and demographic metadata differed by source and by participant and was supplied without curation.

The CDR3 goes from the cysteine to the phenylalanine over 12 residues. Only CDR3 DNA is held: 36 bases, read in frame from base 1. V is pruned by 4 bases and J by 5 bases, leaving 4 bases of the junction without a gene match. The germline V gene provides CDR1 SQVTM and CDR2 ANQGSEA. As concerns this clone: No antigen is known for it. Base qualities were left out, and no much larger clone turns up one base away.

Whole blood was collected in K2EDTA tubes by collaborating institutions according to the institutions' own protocols. For TCRbeta analysis, collaborators shipped samples as frozen whole blood, isolated PBMCs, or DNA extracted from either of those sample types. The immunoSEQ Assay, a bias-controlled multiplex PCR, was used to amplify TCRbeta CDR3 regions from genomic DNA. In the paper's pipeline: The number of nucleated cells in each sample was estimated by amplification of reference gene primers within the assay. To quantify the absolute abundance of each unique TCRbeta CDR3 rearrangement, sequence reads were collapsed and filtered. For each sample, productive Simpson clonality was calculated as the square root of Simpson's diversity index over productive rearrangements. Drawn from immuneACCESS, this table holds only the in-frame rearrangements with V and J called that TCRdb kept. Clones are partly lost; checked studies trace under half to an unresolved V gene and leave the rest unexplained. V and J calls and clone size are those listed in that table; D and trimming were worked out from the DNA. The sample contains 87,000 or so clones, over 80% of them found a single time. The biggest ten clones account for around a sixth of the sample.

Sequencing used peripheral blood. Recombination connected TRBV29-1 to TRBJ2-7; TRBD1 aligns with 8 central bases. This receptor was identified in a woman of 80 years or more with active or convalescent COVID-19. The CDR3 is CSVAYRGNEQYF. Read as DNA, the sequence is TGCAGCGTTGCGTACAGGGGGAACGAGCAGTACTTC.